This entry is about one T cell receptor (beta chain). This entry comes from a study of blood T cell repertoires in COVID-19. At the level of the study: Sources were T cells, B-cell-depleted T cells, or PBMCs; the material itself was cDNA or gDNA.

This CDR3 has 13 residues. Germline CDR1 and CDR2: MNHEY and SVGAGI. The V end lost 7 bases, the J end lost 3 bases, and 12 bases lay between the germline ends. In the original workflow: Amplification of reference gene primers was used by the study to estimate nucleated cell counts. Clones were read by immunoSEQ multiplex PCR, and TCRdb kept only the in-frame ones, dropping some. V and J calls and clone size follow that table, whereas D and trimming were derived from the DNA. The repertoire holds around 54,000 clones, with less than 95% as singletons. The sequenced sample was peripheral blood. The V and J genes are TRBV6-5 and TRBJ1-1, with D unresolved. This receptor was taken from a human donor in a cohort sampled during active COVID-19. CDR3 in DNA: TGTGCCAGCAATCGGGGTGGATACACTGAAGCTTTCTTT. Residues: CASNRGGYTEAFF.